The 30 T cell receptor beta chains below were found in one sample sequenced in a study of blood T cell repertoires in COVID-19. Sequencing was performed with immunoSEQ multiplex PCR; in TCRdb, only in-frame clones are kept and a portion is missing. The repertoire includes 50,000 or so clones, almost 90% of them detected once, and 10% to 15% sits in the top ten. The sample was peripheral blood. All receptors come from a man in his fifties or sixties with active COVID-19.

The V gene is TRBV3-1 (or the pseudogene TRBV3-2), the J gene TRBJ2-7; D might be TRBD1 (6 bases). CDR3 length equals 16 residues. The germline V and J ends were trimmed by 7 bases and 3 bases, with 22 bases remaining between them. The germline V gene encodes CDR1 LGHDT and CDR2 YNNKEL (reference sequence). The CDR3 nucleotides are TGTGCCAGCACCAAGGGTTGGGGGCGCCTAGTCTACGAGCAGTACTTC. Translating gives CASTKGWGRLVYEQYF.

The V and J genes are TRBV10-2 and TRBJ2-3; a weak D match, TRBD2 (6 bases). V was clipped by 2 bases and J by 0 bases, with 12 bases between them. CDR1 is WSHSY, CDR2 SAAADI, per germline. The CDR3 extends over 16 amino acids. The CDR3 sequence: CASSERSGLSTDTQYF. The CDR3 DNA reads TGCGCCAGCAGTGAGAGGTCAGGACTAAGCACAGATACGCAGTATTTT.

The chain links TRBV11-3 to TRBJ2-1; 15 bases agree with TRBD2. Germline loops: CDR1 SGHNT, CDR2 YENEEA. With 5 bases clipped from V and 7 bases from J, the junction kept 3 bases outside the gene matches. The CDR3 has 15 residues. DNA of the CDR3: TGTGCCAGCAGCGCTGGACTAGCGGGAGGGAATGAGCAGTTCTTC. It is translated as CASSAGLAGGNEQFF.

The chain joins TRBV2 to TRBJ1-6, with 8 positions matching TRBD1. The ends lost 0 bases at V and 10 bases at J; junction bases unmatched: 5. This CDR3 is built from 15 residues. The germline V gene has CDR1 SNHLY and CDR2 FYNNEI. CDR3 sequence reads: CASSEAGTGNSPLHF. The CDR3 DNA is TGTGCCAGCAGTGAAGCCGGGACAGGCAACTCACCCCTCCACTTT.

V and J are TRBV10-3 and TRBJ1-2, with D hard to call. The CDR3 covers 13 residues. The germline gives CDR1 ENHRY, CDR2 SYGVKD. The ends were cut back, 2 bases at V and 1 base at J, with 5 bases in the middle. The CDR3 coding sequence is TGTGCCATCAGTGAGGGCGGTAACTATGGCTACACCTTC. This gives the protein CAISEGGNYGYTF.

The chain employs TRBV5-6 and TRBJ2-5; D unclear. V was trimmed by 1 base and J by 2 bases, leaving 6 bases between them. The V gene's germline CDR1 is SGHDT and CDR2 YYEEEE. The CDR3 has 13 amino acids. The CDR3 is CASSLFAQETQYF. The CDR3 nucleotides are TGTGCCAGCAGCTTGTTTGCGCAAGAGACCCAGTACTTC.

This clone occurred once. CDR3 loop: CASSPYSGRADTQYF. The CDR3 region has the DNA TGTGCCAGTAGTCCCTATAGCGGGAGGGCAGATACGCAGTATTTT. V is TRBV19 and J is TRBJ2-3; 11 nucleotides agree with TRBD2. The CDR3 length is 15 residues. Germline V lookup: CDR1 LNHDA, CDR2 SQIVND (reference sequence). V trimming: 5 bases; J trimming: 4 bases; junction bases outside the gene matches: 5. The full variable domain, completed using reference TRBV19 and TRBJ2-3, is DGGITQSPKYLFRKEGQNVTLSCEQNLNHDAMYWYRQDPGQGLRLIYYSQIVNDFQKGDIAEGYSVSREKKESFPLTVTSAQKNPTAFYLCASSPYSGRADTQYFGPGTRLTVL.

The gene calls are TRBV18 and TRBJ1-3; TRBD1 is a possible D gene (5 bases). This CDR3 comprises 17 residues. Germline V gene lookup returns CDR1 KGHSH and CDR2 LQKENI. V was trimmed by 6 bases and J by 3 bases, leaving 21 bases between them. Here the CDR3 DNA reads TGTGCCAGCTCGGACATGGGCCGGGCATTAAGTGGAAACACCATATATTTT. Translated: CASSDMGRALSGNTIYF.

This chain connects TRBV14 to TRBJ2-2; 9 bases fit TRBD1. CDR3 length equals 15 residues. Looked up from germline, CDR1 is SGHDN and CDR2 is FVKESK. The J segment lost 5 bases and the V segment lost 4 bases, leaving 5 bases of the junction unmatched. Here the CDR3 DNA reads TGTGCCAGCAGCCGAACAGGGGGCCGGACCGGGGAGCTGTTTTTT. Its protein product is CASSRTGGRTGELFF.

The chain couples TRBV4-1 to TRBJ2-3, with a weak D call TRBD2 (5 bases). Germline V lookup: CDR1 MGHRA, CDR2 YSYEKL. CDR3 length: 15 amino acids. V was clipped by 0 bases and J by 4 bases, with 11 bases between them. CDR3 amino acids: CASSQDTSEADTQYF. CDR3 coding DNA: TGCGCCAGCAGCCAAGACACTAGTGAGGCAGATACGCAGTATTTT.

The gene calls are TRBV11-3 and TRBJ2-1; 7 positions agree with TRBD1. This CDR3 region has 18 residues. After removal of 1 base from V and 2 bases from J, the junction contained 11 bases not matched to a gene. The germline V gene has CDR1 SGHNT and CDR2 YENEEA. CDR3 loop: CASSLADFRGLTYNEQFF. CDR3 DNA: TGTGCCAGCAGCTTAGCAGATTTCAGGGGGTTAACCTACAATGAGCAGTTCTTC.

The sample holds one count of this clone. The rearrangement links TRBV5-6 to TRBJ2-1; TRBD2 agrees at 7 bases. The CDR3 sequence is 15 residues long. V lost 1 base and J lost 4; bases outside the gene matches: 5. The V gene's germline CDR1 is SGHDT and CDR2 YYEEEE. CDR3: CASSLIGLGYNEQFF. The CDR3 bases are TGTGCCAGCAGCTTGATCGGACTAGGATACAATGAGCAGTTCTTC.

V and J are TRBV24-1 and TRBJ2-5; 16 bases are a match to TRBD2. After removal of 4 bases from V and 6 bases from J, the junction contained 4 bases not matched to a gene. The CDR3 covers 16 residues. Germline CDR1 and CDR2: KGHDR and SFDVKD. The CDR3 sequence: CATSDGTSGRVKTQYF. The CDR3 bases are TGTGCCACCAGTGACGGGACTAGCGGGAGGGTGAAGACCCAGTACTTC.

The chain employs TRBV7-3 and TRBJ2-6; weak D call: TRBD2 (5 bases). CDR3 length: 19 residues. V lost 5 bases, J lost 0 bases, and 20 bases lay in between. The germline V gene encodes CDR1 SGHTA and CDR2 FQGTGA. Here the CDR3 reads CASSPRSGTWGSGANVLTF. The DNA of the CDR3 is TGTGCCAGCAGCCCCAGATCGGGAACTTGGGGCTCTGGGGCCAACGTCCTGACTTTC.

The J gene is TRBJ2-3, the V gene TRBV3-1 (or the pseudogene TRBV3-2), with TRBD2 matching 15 bases. The length of the CDR3 is 16 residues. CDR1 is LGHDT, CDR2 YNNKEL, per germline (reference sequence). With 3 bases clipped from V and 5 bases from J, the junction kept 3 bases outside the gene matches. The CDR3 sequence: CASSHGTSGRIDTQYF. The CDR3 coding sequence is TGTGCCAGCAGCCACGGGACTAGCGGGAGGATAGATACGCAGTATTTT.

The rearrangement uses TRBV6-5 and TRBJ2-7; 7 bases line up with TRBD1. In germline, CDR1 is MNHEY, CDR2 SVGAGI. The trim removed 7 bases at V and 3 bases at J, leaving 6 bases unmatched. The CDR3 loop spans 13 amino acids. In nucleotides, the CDR3 is TGTGCCAGCAAAAGACAGGGCTACTACGAGCAGTACTTC. Protein sequence: CASKRQGYYEQYF.

As concerns this clone: A read error may produce the germline difference seen at one junction end. This chain links TRBV7-2 with TRBJ2-3, with 8 bases matching TRBD2. Germline V CDR1 and CDR2: SGHTA, FQGNSA. CDR3 length equals 16 residues. CDR3 loop: CASTLGLGGASDTQYF. Written as DNA, the CDR3 is TGTGCCAGCACCTTAGGCCTCGGGGGGGCCTCAGATACGCAGTATTTT.

V and J are TRBV11-1 and TRBJ2-2, with D maybe TRBD2 (5 bases). Trimming removed 7 bases at V and 4 bases at J, with 13 bases between. The CDR3 extends over 14 amino acids. The germline V gene encodes CDR1 SGHAT and CDR2 FQDESV (reference sequence). CDR3 amino acids: CASTREGPTGELFF. Written as DNA, the CDR3 is TGTGCCAGCACCCGCGAGGGCCCCACCGGGGAGCTGTTTTTT. The full variable domain, with the rest looked up from reference TRBV11-1 and TRBJ2-2, is EAEVAQSPRYKITEKSQAVAFWCDPISGHATLYWYRQILGQGPELLVQFQDESVVDDSQLPKDRFSAERLKGVDSTLKIQPAELGDSAMYLCASTREGPTGELFFGEGSRLTVL.

This chain uses TRBV30 with TRBJ1-3, with D unclear. V was clipped by 0 bases and J by 9 bases, with 18 bases between them. CDR1 is GTSNPN and CDR2 is SVGIG in the germline V gene (reference sequence). CDR3 size: 15 residues. The CDR3 bases are TGTGCCTGGAGTGTACACGGCGGCTTGGTCGGCACCATATATTTT. It is translated as CAWSVHGGLVGTIYF.

The CDR3 DNA reads as TGTGCCAGCAGTTTCGGGGGAACCTACGAGCAGTACTTC. As protein: CASSFGGTYEQYF. The genes are TRBV2 and TRBJ2-7; tentative D call: TRBD2 (6 bases). The CDR3 covers 13 residues. The germline V gene has CDR1 SNHLY and CDR2 FYNNEI. Trimming pared 5 bases from V and 2 bases from J, leaving 10 bases between.

The rearrangement links TRBV5-1 to TRBJ1-2, with 9 bases lining up with TRBD1. The CDR3 extends over 16 amino acids. With 0 bases clipped from V and 8 bases from J, the junction kept 11 bases outside the gene matches. Germline CDR1 SGHRS, CDR2 YFSETQ. DNA for the CDR3: TGCGCCAGCAGCTTGGCCGGGACAGGGTTCTCAGAAGGCTACACCTTC. Its protein is CASSLAGTGFSEGYTF.

J is TRBJ1-5 and V is TRBV7-2; a possible D gene is TRBD1 (6 bases). CDR3 length: 18 residues. V was cut by 1 base and J by 7 bases, with 23 bases left in between. The germline V gene has CDR1 SGHTA and CDR2 FQGNSA. CDR3: CASSLVSTLQGGRQPQHF. The CDR3 region has the DNA TGTGCCAGCAGCTTAGTCTCAACTCTCCAAGGGGGTCGCCAGCCCCAGCATTTT.

The genes are TRBV6-4 and TRBJ1-6; 7 positions match TRBD1. CDR3 length: 14 residues. Trimming took 5 bases from V and 8 from J; bases not matched to a gene: 6. Per germline, CDR1 MRHNA and CDR2 SNTAGT. CDR3 sequence (DNA): TGTGCCAGCAGTCGGACAGGTCTCGATTCACCCCTCCACTTT. It encodes CASSRTGLDSPLHF.

This clone has only one observation. The chain uses TRBV5-4 and TRBJ2-2; no clear D gene. With 4 bases removed from V and 9 bases from J, the gap between germline ends came to 13 bases. Germline CDR1 SGHNT, CDR2 YYREEE (reference sequence). The CDR3 is 13 residues long. CDR3 residues: CASSLASDRELFF. The CDR3 bases are TGTGCCAGCAGCCTCGCAAGCGACCGGGAGCTGTTTTTT.

V and J are TRBV10-3 and TRBJ2-3; no firm D call. Germline CDR1 reads ENHRY; CDR2 reads SYGVKD. Between the trimmed V and J ends, which lost 5 bases and 0 bases, there was a span of 6 bases. This CDR3 is built from 13 residues. In DNA, the CDR3 is TGTGCCATCAGTCCAGTTAGCACAGATACGCAGTATTTT. Protein product: CAISPVSTDTQYF.

V usage is TRBV7-9 and J usage is TRBJ1-2; 7 positions match TRBD1. In germline, CDR1 is SEHNR, CDR2 FQNEAQ (reference sequence). CDR3 length: 12 residues. V lost 4 bases to trimming and J lost 7 bases; unmatched junction nucleotides: 3. The CDR3 loop is CASSSGQSGYTF. In DNA form, the CDR3 reads TGTGCCAGCAGCTCGGGACAGTCTGGCTACACCTTC.

The CDR3 protein is CASSLSPGGPNYGYTF. The CDR3 DNA reads TGTGCCAGCAGTTTATCCCCAGGGGGCCCTAACTATGGCTACACCTTC. The chain has TRBV28 and TRBJ1-2; 8 bases map to TRBD1. Germline CDR1 reads MDHEN; CDR2 reads SYDVKM. V lost 1 base to trimming and J lost 0 bases; unmatched junction nucleotides: 4. The CDR3 is made up of 16 amino acids.

The rearrangement links TRBV24-1 to TRBJ2-3; 12 positions match TRBD1. Trimming removed 4 bases from V and 5 bases from J; junction bases left unmatched: 12. From germline, CDR1 is KGHDR and CDR2 SFDVKD. The CDR3 has 18 residues. CDR3 in amino acids: CATSEPFPGTGGRDTQYF. The CDR3 DNA reads TGTGCCACCAGTGAACCCTTTCCCGGGACAGGGGGCAGAGATACGCAGTATTTT.

This chain connects TRBV7-8 to TRBJ2-3; weak D call: TRBD2 (5 bases). V was cut by 5 bases and J by 1 base, with 10 bases left in between. CDR1 is SGHVS, CDR2 FQNEAQ, per germline. The CDR3 length is 14 residues. The CDR3 region has the DNA TGTGCCAGCAGCCGATACGGGGGCACAGATACGCAGTATTTT. Translation: CASSRYGGTDTQYF.

The rearrangement joins TRBV28 to TRBJ2-7; 10 positions agree with TRBD1. V shed 6 bases, J shed 5 bases, and the junction held 7 bases outside the gene matches. Germline loops: CDR1 MDHEN, CDR2 SYDVKM. The CDR3 loop spans 14 amino acids. The CDR3 spells CASRSTGGADEQYF. The CDR3 nucleotides read TGTGCCAGCAGGTCGACAGGGGGCGCAGACGAGCAGTACTTC.